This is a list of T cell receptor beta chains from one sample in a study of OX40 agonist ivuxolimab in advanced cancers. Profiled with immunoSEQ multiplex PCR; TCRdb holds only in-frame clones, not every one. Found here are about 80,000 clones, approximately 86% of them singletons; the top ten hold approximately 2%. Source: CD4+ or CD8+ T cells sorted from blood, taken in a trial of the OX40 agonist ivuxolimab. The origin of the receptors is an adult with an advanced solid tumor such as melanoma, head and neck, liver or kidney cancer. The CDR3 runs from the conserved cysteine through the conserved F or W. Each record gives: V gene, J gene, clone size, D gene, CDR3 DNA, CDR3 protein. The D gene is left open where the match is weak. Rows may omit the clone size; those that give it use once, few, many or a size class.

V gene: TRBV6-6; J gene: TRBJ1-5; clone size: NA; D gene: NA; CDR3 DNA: TGTGCCAGCAGAGAGACAGAACATCAGCCCCAGCATTTT; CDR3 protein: CASRETEHQPQHF
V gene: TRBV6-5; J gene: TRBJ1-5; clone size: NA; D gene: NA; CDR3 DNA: TGTGCCAGCAGTTACGAGGAATATGGTCAGCCCCAGCATTTT; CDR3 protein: CASSYEEYGQPQHF
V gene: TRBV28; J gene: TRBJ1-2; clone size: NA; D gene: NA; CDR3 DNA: TGTGCCAGCGGATCCGGGACGGACCCTTCCGGGAACTATGGCTACACCTTC; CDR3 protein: CASGSGTDPSGNYGYTF
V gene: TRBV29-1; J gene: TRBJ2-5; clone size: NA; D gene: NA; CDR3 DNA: TGCAGCGTTGAATCGGGGGCGAGGGAGACCCAGTACTTC; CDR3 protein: CSVESGARETQYF
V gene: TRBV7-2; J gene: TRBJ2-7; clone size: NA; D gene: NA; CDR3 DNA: TGTGCCAGCAGCTACAACAGGGGGGGTTACGAGCAGTACTTC; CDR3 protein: CASSYNRGGYEQYF
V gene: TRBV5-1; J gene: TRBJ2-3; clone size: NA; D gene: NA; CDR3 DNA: TGCGCCAGCAGCTTCGGAGACACCACAGATACGCAGTATTTT; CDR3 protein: CASSFGDTTDTQYF
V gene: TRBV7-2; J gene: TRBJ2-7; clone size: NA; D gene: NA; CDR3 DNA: TGTGCCAGCAGCTTAGCGCAGGGTCTCTCCTACGAGCAGTACTTC; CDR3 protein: CASSLAQGLSYEQYF
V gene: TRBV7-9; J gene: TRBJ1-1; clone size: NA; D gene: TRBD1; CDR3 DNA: TGTGCCAGCAGCTCCGGACAGGCGAACACTGAAGCTTTCTTT; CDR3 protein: CASSSGQANTEAFF
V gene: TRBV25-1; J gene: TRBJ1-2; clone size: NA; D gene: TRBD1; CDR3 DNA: TGTGCCAGCAGTATTCCTTGGACAGGTTTTAACTATGGCTACACCTTC; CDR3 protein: CASSIPWTGFNYGYTF
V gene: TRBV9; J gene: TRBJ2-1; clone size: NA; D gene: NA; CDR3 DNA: TGTGCCAGCAGCGTAGATGGTGGCGGGAACTACAATGAGCAGTTCTTC; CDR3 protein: CASSVDGGGNYNEQFF
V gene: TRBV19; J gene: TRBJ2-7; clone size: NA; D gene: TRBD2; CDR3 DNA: TGTGCCAGTAGGGGATCGGGGGGTAGCTCCTACGAGCAGTACTTC; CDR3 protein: CASRGSGGSSYEQYF
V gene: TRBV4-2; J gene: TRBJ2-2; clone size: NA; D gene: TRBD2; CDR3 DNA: TGTGCCAGCAGCCAAGATCTTTACGGGGGGGCGAACACCGGGGAGCTGTTTTTT; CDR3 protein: CASSQDLYGGANTGELFF
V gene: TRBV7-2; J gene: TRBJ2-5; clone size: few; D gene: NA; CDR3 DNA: TGTGCCAGCAGCTTAAGACCCCCCGCGGGGTACCAAGAGACCCAGTACTTC; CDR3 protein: CASSLRPPAGYQETQYF